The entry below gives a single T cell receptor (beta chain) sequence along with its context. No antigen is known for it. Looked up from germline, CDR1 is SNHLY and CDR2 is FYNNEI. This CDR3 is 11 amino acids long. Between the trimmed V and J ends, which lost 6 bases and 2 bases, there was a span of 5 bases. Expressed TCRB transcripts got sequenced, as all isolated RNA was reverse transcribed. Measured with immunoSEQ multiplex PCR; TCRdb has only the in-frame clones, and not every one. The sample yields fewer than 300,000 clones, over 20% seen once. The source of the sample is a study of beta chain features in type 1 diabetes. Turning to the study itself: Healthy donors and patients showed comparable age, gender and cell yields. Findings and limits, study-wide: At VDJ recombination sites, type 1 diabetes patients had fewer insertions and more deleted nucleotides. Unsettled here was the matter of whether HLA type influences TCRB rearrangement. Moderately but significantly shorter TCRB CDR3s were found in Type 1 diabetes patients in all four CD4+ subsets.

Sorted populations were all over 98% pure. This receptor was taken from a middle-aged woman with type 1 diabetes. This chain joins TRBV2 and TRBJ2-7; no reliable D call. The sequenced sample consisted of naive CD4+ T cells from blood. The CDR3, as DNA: TGTGCCAGCAGGGCCGCCTACGAGCAGTACTTC. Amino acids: CASRAAYEQYF.